This TCR beta chain was identified in a study of cytomegalovirus exposure and HLA in healthy donors (dated by TCRdb to about 2017). Background on the whole study: An earlier analysis of some 600 of the donors reported 276 Gb of sequence data and 117 million unique TCR beta sequences obtained from around 190 million T cells. Donor age, sex, ethnicity and CMV serostatus were compiled together with the repertoire data. Several DR-DQ haplotypes were handled as single units for association and clustering, since linkage in the cohort was strong. Along with the roughly 700-subject first cohort, a separate validation cohort of about 110 different subjects was used. An earlier analysis of 587 of the donors used high-throughput TCR beta sequencing to judge whether each TCR beta V gene segment behaved as functional or pseudogenic. Typing coverage differed by locus: A, B, C, DRB1 and DQB1 were typed in about 629-640 donors, DQA1 in 522, DPA1 in over 600, and DPB1 in 472. The study aimed to test whether cataloging public T cell receptors could reveal signatures of past pathogen exposure. Using immunosequencing, the study profiled T cell repertoires from about 650 subjects and related those repertoires to cytomegalovirus serostatus. Both class I and class II loci were covered by HLA typing, at four-digit resolution. Among about 360 genotyped donors of the cohort, an average of approximately 240,000 unique TCR beta nucleotide sequences were sequenced per donor, around 20% of them non-productive. In a later analysis, previously published TCR beta repertoires from 666 donors were re-analyzed and high-resolution HLA genotyping was added so that TCR occurrence patterns could be studied. All discovery cohort repertoires had been generated on a single sequencing platform. To predict cytomegalovirus infection status, the study brought together high-throughput TCR immunosequencing, statistical association of individual TCRs with disease status, and machine learning. Among the roughly 400 genotyped donors, 75% to 90% belonged to the genetic ancestry cluster associated with self-reported Caucasian donors. In the later analysis, no new phenotypic data were used to find candidate immune exposures; instead, reliance was placed on TCR beta sequences and their occurrence across donors. Genome-wide SNP genotypes for about 65% of the roughly 670 donors were used in a later genetic analysis, which treated that subset as a discovery cohort. An early release covering about 600 HLA-typed donors comprised about 310 gigabases of sequencing data and around 86 million unique TCR sequences.

What the authors observed across the whole study: The presence/absence analyses assumed that sequencing depth was roughly uniform across donors, and that assumption may not be true. The earlier analysis of 587 of the donors excluded around 17 rarely observed V segments, including chromosome 9 orphons, because counts were too low. CMV serostatus was the only immune exposure information available for the cohort. The study listed 164 TCR beta chains as associated with cytomegalovirus. While some public TCRs were present in many individuals, most TCR sequences turned up only very rarely across donors. Correlated functional status among segregating V segments might be attributable to linkage disequilibrium, but an unknown experimental factor could not be ruled out. In a later analysis, the rate of TCR association differed among HLA loci, with DRB1 alleles having the most associated TCRs and HLA-C alleles having the fewest. Some IMGT-functional V segments, including TRBV6-2 and TRBV6-3, could not be told apart with the 87-base-pair reads, so those segments were excluded. Compared with the approximately 670-donor mean, donors in an Asian-associated ancestry cluster had fewer N-insertions in productive TCRs, according to a later genetic analysis. When HLA alleles, especially DR and DQ, strongly co-occurred, TCR associations were difficult to assign to individual alleles. Because HLA typing was missing for some donors at each locus, association tests included only the typed subset. A further reported finding was that TCR beta sequences accurately predicted the HLA-A and HLA-B alleles for most subjects in the first cohort. A later genetic analysis associated a missense DCLRE1C variant with V-gene and J-gene trimming of TCR beta chains, and an independent cohort replicated the association. The cohort was sequenced for TCR beta chains only, and without alpha or paired-chain data the features that could be detected were limited. In a later analysis, HLA-associated TCR beta chains showed more clonal expansion and lower generation probabilities than non-associated chains that were equally common. A group of highly shared sequence variants was considered likely to be a technical artifact of the sequencing pipeline. A few of the identified cytomegalovirus-associated TCR beta chains were confirmed in vitro to be specific for cytomegalovirus antigens. In an earlier analysis of approximately 600 of the donors, most TCR beta V segments were observed in productive rearrangements about 90% or about 30% of the time, broadly matching IMGT annotations. A later analysis found that most CMV-associated TCR beta chains appeared HLA-restricted, with HLA associations seemingly driven largely by CMV exposure. In a later analysis, over 15,000 TCR beta sequences were associated with specific HLA alleles at a false discovery rate of 0.05. In both the original and validation cohorts, the classifier was reported to diagnose cytomegalovirus status with high specificity and sensitivity. A later analysis reported that several top co-occurrence clusters appeared linked to parvovirus B19, influenza, CMV and Epstein-Barr virus. According to the authors, the approach could potentially be generalized to other disease states and immunological phenotypes.

The method was the immunoSEQ multiplex PCR assay. The multiplex PCR relied on a mix of 60 forward primers for TCR Vbeta segments and 13 reverse primers for TCR Jbeta segments. Amplification of the CDR3 region of rearranged TCR beta genes was performed with a multiplex PCR assay on genomic DNA. Amplified TCR beta libraries were sequenced as 87-base-pair reads on the Illumina HiSeq System. For the original study's pipeline: A later analysis tallied 75 million to 85 million unique TCR beta chains across the 600 to 700 repertoires, and some 10 million of those chains were shared by two or more donors. Raw reads were error-corrected and collapsed into unique sequences with a nearest-neighbor algorithm that merged closely related sequences to remove PCR and sequencing errors. V, D and J gene segments were assigned by aligning CDR3 sequences to IMGT reference sequences. For a sequence to be retained, a match of at least six nucleotides was required to both a V gene segment and a J gene segment. A rearrangement was called productive if the CDR3 had no stop codons and remained in frame with V and J, and every other rearrangement was called non-productive. Following IMGT convention, CDR3 was defined as the stretch from the second conserved V-encoded cysteine up to the conserved J-encoded phenylalanine. The earlier analysis of 587 of the donors excluded sequences that lacked an unambiguous match to a single V gene segment. An earlier analysis of 587 of the donors called V segments functional above 56.7% productive rearrangements and segregating when the between-donor standard deviation exceeded 5%. To diagnose cytomegalovirus status from the catalog of TCR beta chain sequences, a statistical classification framework was built. In a later analysis, TCR nucleotide sequences were compared against IMGT/GENE-DB human TR gene sequences so that V and J genes could be assigned. In a later analysis, CDR3 sequences and most-parsimonious VDJ recombination scenarios were assigned using the TCRdist pipeline. In a later analysis, each TCR beta chain was defined by its CDR3 amino acid sequence together with its V-gene family, and reads lacking a unique V-gene family were excluded. A later analysis removed 500 to 650 highly shared, low-generation-probability nucleotide sequences to deal with suspected cross-contamination and a sequencing artifact. For each public chain, a later analysis derived a clonal expansion index from normalized ranks of inferred template counts within each repertoire. A later analysis computed generation probabilities with a VDJ recombination model fitted to out-of-frame rearrangements, and checked the results against IGoR. In a later analysis, hypergeometric tests were used to score TCR-TCR, TCR-HLA and TCR-CMV co-occurrence, with a repertoire-size bias correction applied to TCR pairs. In a later analysis, false discovery rates were estimated by permuting HLA or CMV assignments 20 times. In a later analysis, co-occurring TCRs were grouped using DBSCAN, and TCRdist sequence similarity was added for clustering within HLA-allele-positive subsets. Co-occurrence clustering excluded repertoires with fewer than 30,000 or more than 120,000 public chains, plus five with anomalous nucleotide sharing. This is the immuneACCESS table as TCRdb keeps it, with only in-frame sequences that have V and J called. A part of the clones is gone; compared with another copy, unresolved V genes explain less than half, and the rest is unexplained. V, J and clone size derive from that table, while D and trimming were established from the DNA sequence. For this sample the table gives some 220,000 clones, of which almost 85% were detected only once. About 0.58% of the sample is taken by the ten largest.

Turning to this clone: The antigen it binds to is not known. No qualities accompany the bases; no much larger clone lies one base away.

The cohort consisted of approximately 670 healthy bone marrow donors. All cohort members were sampled while nominally healthy, although unrecorded immune exposures were likely present. The donor tested CMV seronegative, placing the donor among the 350 or so seronegative members of the cohort. A peripheral blood sample was collected from each donor, and TCR beta sequencing was performed on peripheral blood mononuclear cells. The Qiagen DNeasy Blood Extraction Kit was used to extract genomic DNA from the blood cell samples. The CDR3, from cysteine to phenylalanine, totals 13 residues. CDR3 DNA only is kept here, 39 bases in frame from base 1. V and J lose 4 bases and 2 bases, and a span of 9 bases separates them. CDR1 and CDR2 (SGHRS, YFSETQ) derive from the germline V gene.

The TCR sequence derives from a middle-aged woman in good health and CMV-seronegative. The specimen sequenced was PBMCs. The rearrangement joined TRBV5-1 to TRBJ1-2; a weak D assignment points to TRBD1 (5 bases agree). The DNA is TGCGCCAGCAGCCCGACAGAGAACTATGGCTACACCTTC. This gives the protein CASSPTENYGYTF.